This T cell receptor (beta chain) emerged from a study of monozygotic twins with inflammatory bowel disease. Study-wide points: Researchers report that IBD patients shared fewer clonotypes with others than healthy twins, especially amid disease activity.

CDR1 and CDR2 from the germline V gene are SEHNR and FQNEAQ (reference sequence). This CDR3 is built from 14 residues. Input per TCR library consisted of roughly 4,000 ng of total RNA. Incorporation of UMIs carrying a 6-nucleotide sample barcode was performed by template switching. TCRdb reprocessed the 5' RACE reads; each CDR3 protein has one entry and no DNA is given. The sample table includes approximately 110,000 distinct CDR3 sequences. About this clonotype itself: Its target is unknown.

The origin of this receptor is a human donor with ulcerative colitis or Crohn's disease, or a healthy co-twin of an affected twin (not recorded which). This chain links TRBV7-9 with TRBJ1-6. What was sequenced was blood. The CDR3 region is CASRFTQSYSPLHF.